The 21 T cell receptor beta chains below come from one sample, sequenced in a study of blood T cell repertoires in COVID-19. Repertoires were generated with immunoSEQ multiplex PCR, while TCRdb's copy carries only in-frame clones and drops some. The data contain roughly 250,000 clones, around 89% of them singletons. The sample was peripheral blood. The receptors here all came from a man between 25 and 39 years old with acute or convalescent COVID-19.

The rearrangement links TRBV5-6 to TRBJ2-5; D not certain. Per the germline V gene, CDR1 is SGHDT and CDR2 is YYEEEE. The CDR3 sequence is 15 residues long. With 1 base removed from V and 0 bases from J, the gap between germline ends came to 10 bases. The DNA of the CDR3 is TGTGCCAGCAGCTTGTCTCCCCAGTACCAAGAGACCCAGTACTTC. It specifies CASSLSPQYQETQYF. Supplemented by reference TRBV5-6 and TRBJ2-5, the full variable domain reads DAGVTQSPTHLIKTRGQQVTLRCSPKSGHDTVSWYQQALGQGPQFIFQYYEEEERQRGNFPDRFSGHQFPNYSSELNVNALLLGDSALYLCASSLSPQYQETQYFGPGTRLLVL.

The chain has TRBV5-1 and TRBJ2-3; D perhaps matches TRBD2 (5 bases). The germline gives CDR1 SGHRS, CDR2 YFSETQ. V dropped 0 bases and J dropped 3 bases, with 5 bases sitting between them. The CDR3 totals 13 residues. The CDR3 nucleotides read TGCGCCAGCAGCTTGGGACTAACAGATACGCAGTATTTT. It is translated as CASSLGLTDTQYF.

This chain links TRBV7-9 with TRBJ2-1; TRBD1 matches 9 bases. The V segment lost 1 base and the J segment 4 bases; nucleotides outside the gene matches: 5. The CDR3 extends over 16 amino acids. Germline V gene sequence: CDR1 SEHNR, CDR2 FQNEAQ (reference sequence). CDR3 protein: CASSLVWDRVYNEQFF. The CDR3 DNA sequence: TGTGCCAGCAGCTTAGTTTGGGACAGGGTGTACAATGAGCAGTTCTTC.

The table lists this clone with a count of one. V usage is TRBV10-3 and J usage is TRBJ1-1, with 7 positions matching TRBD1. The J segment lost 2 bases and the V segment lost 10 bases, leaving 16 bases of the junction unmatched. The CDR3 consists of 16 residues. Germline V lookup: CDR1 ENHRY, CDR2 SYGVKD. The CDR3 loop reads CATSGTAGSVNTEAFF. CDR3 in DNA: TGTGCCACGTCCGGGACAGCCGGTTCGGTTAACACTGAAGCTTTCTTT.

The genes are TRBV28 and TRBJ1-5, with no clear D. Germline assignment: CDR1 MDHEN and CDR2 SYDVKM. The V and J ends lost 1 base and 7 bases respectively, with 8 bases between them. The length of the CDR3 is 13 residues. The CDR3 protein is CASSLYPGQPQHF. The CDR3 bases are TGTGCCAGCAGTTTATACCCAGGCCAGCCCCAGCATTTT.

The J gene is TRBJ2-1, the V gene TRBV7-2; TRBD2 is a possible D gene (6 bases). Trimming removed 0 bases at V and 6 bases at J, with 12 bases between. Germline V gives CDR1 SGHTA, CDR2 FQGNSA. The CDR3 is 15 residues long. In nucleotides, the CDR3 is TGTGCCAGCAGCTTAGCGAGACTAGTTCTCAATGAGCAGTTCTTC. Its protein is CASSLARLVLNEQFF.

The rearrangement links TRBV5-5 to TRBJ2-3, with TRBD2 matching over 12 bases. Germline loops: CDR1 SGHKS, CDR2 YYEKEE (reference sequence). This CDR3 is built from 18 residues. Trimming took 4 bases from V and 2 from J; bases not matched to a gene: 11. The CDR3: CASSPGTSGWADTDTQYF. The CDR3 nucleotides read TGTGCCAGCAGCCCAGGGACTAGCGGGTGGGCCGACACAGATACGCAGTATTTT.

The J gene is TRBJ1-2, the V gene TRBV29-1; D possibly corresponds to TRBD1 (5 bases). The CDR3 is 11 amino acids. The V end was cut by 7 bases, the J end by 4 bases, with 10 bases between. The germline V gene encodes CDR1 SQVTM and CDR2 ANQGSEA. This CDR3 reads CSGSQGYGYTF. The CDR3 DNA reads TGCAGCGGATCTCAGGGCTATGGCTACACCTTC.

In DNA form, the CDR3 reads TGTGCCAGCAGCTTTAAGCGGGAGGCCCCTCGGGGGGATAAGGTCGACGAGCAGTACTTC. Its translation: CASSFKREAPRGDKVDEQYF. The rearrangement joins TRBV7-3 to TRBJ2-7, with 9 bases that match TRBD2. The CDR3 extends over 20 amino acids. Trimming cost V 3 bases and J 5 bases; bases outside gene matches: 23. Per germline, CDR1 SGHTA and CDR2 FQGTGA.

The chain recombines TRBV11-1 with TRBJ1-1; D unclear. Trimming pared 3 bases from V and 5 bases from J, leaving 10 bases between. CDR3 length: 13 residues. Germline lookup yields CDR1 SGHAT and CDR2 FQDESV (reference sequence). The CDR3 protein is CASSFQVQTEAFF. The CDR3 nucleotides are TGTGCCAGCAGCTTTCAAGTGCAGACTGAAGCTTTCTTT.

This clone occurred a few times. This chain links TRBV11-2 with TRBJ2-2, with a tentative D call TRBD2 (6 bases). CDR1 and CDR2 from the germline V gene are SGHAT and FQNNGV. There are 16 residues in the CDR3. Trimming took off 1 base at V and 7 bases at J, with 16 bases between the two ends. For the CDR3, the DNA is TGTGCCAGCAGCTTAGTCACCACCGGGAGAAGCGGGGAGCTGTTTTTT. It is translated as CASSLVTTGRSGELFF. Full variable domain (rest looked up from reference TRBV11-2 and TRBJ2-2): EAGVAQSPRYKIIEKRQSVAFWCNPISGHATLYWYQQILGQGPKLLIQFQNNGVVDDSQLPKDRFSAERLKGVDSTLKIQPAKLEDSAVYLCASSLVTTGRSGELFFGEGSRLTVL.

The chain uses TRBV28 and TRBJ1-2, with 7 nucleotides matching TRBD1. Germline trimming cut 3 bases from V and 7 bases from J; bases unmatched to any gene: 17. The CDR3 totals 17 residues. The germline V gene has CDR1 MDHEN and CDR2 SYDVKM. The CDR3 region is CASSFKNFGQARSGYTF. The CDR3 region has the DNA TGTGCCAGCAGTTTCAAAAACTTCGGACAGGCAAGAAGTGGCTACACCTTC.

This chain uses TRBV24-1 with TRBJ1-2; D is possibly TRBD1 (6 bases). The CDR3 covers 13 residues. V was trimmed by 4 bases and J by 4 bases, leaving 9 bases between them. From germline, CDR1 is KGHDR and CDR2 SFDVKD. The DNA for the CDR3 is TGTGCCACCAGTGAACAGGGTAGCTATGGCTACACCTTC. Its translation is CATSEQGSYGYTF.

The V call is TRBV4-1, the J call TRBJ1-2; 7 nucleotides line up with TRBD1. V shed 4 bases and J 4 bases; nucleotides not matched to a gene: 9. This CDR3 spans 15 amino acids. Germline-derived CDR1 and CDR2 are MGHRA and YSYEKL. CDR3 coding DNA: TGCGCCAGCAGCCGCACCGGGACAGAGCGCTATGGCTACACCTTC. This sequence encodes CASSRTGTERYGYTF.

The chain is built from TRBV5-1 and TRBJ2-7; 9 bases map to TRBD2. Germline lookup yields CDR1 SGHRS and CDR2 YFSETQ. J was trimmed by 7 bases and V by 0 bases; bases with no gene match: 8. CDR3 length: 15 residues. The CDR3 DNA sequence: TGCGCCAGCAGCTTGGAGGTAGCGGGAGTTGGGGAGCAGTACTTC. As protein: CASSLEVAGVGEQYF.

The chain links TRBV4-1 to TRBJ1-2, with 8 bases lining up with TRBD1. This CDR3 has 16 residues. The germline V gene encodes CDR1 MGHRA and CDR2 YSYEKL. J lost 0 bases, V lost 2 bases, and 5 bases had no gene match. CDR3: CASSQHGQGPNYGYTF. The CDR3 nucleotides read TGCGCCAGCAGCCAACACGGACAGGGACCTAACTATGGCTACACCTTC.

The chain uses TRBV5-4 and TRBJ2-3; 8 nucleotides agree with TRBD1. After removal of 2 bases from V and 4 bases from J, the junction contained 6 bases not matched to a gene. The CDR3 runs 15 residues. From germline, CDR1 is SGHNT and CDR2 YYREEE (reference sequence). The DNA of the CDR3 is TGTGCCAGCAGCTTTCTCACAGGGGGATCAGATACGCAGTATTTT. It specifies CASSFLTGGSDTQYF.

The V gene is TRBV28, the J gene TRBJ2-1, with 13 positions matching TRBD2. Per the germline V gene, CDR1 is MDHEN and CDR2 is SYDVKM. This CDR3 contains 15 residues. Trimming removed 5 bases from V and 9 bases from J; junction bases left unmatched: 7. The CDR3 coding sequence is TGTGCCAGCAGTAAGACTAGCGGGAGGTCGGTTGAGCAGTTCTTC. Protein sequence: CASSKTSGRSVEQFF.

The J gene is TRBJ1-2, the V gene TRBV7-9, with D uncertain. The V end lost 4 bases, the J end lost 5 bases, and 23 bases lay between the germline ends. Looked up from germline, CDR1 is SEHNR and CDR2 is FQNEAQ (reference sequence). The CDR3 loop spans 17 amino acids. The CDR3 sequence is CASSSQPSEPTTYGYTF. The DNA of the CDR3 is TGTGCCAGCAGCTCGCAGCCGTCCGAGCCGACTACTTATGGCTACACCTTC.

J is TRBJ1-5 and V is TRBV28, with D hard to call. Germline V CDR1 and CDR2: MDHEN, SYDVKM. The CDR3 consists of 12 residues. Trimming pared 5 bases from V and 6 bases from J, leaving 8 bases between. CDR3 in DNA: TGTGCCAGCAGTCAGGTTCCTCAGCCCCAGCATTTT. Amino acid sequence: CASSQVPQPQHF. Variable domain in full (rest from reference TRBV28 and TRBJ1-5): DVKVTQSSRYLVKRTGEKVFLECVQDMDHENMFWYRQDPGLGLRLIYFSYDVKMKEKGDIPEGYSVSREKKERFSLILESASTNQTSMYLCASSQVPQPQHFGDGTRLSIL.

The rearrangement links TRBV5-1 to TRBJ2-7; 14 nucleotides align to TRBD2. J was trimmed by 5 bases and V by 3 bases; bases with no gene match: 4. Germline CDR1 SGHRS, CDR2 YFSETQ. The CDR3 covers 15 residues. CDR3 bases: TGCGCCAGCAGCTCTCGACTAGCGGGGGGGCACGAGCAGTACTTC. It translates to CASSSRLAGGHEQYF.